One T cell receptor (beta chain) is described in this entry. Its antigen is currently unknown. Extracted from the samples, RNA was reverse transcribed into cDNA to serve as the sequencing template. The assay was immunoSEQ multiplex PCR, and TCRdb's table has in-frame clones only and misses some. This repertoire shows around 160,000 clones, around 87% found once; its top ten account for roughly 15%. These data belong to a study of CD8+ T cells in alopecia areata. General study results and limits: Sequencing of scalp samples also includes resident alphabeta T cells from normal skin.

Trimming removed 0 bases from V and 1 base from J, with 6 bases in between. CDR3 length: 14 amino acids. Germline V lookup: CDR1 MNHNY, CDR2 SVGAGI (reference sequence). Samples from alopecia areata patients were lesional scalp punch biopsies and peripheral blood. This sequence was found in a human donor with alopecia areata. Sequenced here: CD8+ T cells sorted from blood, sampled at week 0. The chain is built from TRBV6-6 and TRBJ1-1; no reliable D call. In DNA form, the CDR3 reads TGTGCCAGCAGTTACTCCGTTAGGAACACTGAAGCTTTCTTT. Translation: CASSYSVRNTEAFF.